This T cell receptor beta chain was sequenced in a study of blood T cell repertoires in COVID-19. Libraries were prepared by immunoSEQ multiplex PCR; TCRdb keeps only in-frame clonotypes and omits some of them. The sample lists hundreds of thousands of clones, about four fifths occurring once. Germline V lookup: CDR1 SGHVS, CDR2 FQNEAQ. The CDR3 runs 17 residues. Trimming cost V 4 bases and J 5 bases, with 21 bases left between them. Input material: PBMCs or T cells enriched from blood (not recorded which). This clonotype was obtained from a woman between 40 and 50 years old who had been exposed to COVID-19. J is TRBJ1-5 and V is TRBV7-8; D is ambiguous. The CDR3 here is CASSSLSTLVRDQPQHF. The DNA for the CDR3 is TGTGCCAGCAGCTCTCTCTCTACACTTGTGAGGGATCAGCCCCAGCATTTT.